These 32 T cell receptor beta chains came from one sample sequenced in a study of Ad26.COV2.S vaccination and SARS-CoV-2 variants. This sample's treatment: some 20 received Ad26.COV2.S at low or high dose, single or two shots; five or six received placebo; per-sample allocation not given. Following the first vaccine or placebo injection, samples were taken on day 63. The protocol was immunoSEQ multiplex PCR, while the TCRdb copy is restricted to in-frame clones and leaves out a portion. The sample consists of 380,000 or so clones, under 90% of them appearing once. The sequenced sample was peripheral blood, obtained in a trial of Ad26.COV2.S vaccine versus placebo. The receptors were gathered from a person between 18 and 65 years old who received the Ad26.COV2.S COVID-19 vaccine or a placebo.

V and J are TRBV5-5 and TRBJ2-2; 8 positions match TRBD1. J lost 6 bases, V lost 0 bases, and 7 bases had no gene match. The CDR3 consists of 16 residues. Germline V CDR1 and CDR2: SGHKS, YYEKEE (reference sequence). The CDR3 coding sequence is TGTGCCAGCAGCTTGGACTGGCAGGGGGCGTCCGGGGAGCTGTTTTTT. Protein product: CASSLDWQGASGELFF.

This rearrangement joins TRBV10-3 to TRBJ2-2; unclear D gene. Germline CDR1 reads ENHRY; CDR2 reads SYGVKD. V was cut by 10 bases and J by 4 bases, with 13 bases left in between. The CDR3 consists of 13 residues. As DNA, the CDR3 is TGTGCCAGTCACAGTTCTGGCACCGGGGAGCTGTTTTTT. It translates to CASHSSGTGELFF.

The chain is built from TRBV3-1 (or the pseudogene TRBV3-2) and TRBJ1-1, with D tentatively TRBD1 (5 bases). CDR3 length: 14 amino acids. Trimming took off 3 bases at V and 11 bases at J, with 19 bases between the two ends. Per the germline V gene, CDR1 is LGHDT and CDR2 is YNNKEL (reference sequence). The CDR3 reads CASSHNGRNWGAFF. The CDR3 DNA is TGTGCCAGCAGCCACAACGGGCGGAATTGGGGGGCTTTCTTT.

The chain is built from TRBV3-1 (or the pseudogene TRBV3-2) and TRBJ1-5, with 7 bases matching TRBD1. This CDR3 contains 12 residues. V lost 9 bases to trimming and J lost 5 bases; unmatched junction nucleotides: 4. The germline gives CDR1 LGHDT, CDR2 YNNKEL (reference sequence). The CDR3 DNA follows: TGTGCCAGTGGGGACAGATATCAGCCCCAGCATTTT. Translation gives CASGDRYQPQHF.

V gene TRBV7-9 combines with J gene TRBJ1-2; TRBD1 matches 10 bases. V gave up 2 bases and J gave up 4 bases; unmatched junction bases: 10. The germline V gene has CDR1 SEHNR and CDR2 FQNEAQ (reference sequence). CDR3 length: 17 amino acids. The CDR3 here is CASSLTGTGAPGYGYTF. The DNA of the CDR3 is TGTGCCAGCAGCTTAACCGGGACAGGGGCCCCCGGCTATGGCTACACCTTC.

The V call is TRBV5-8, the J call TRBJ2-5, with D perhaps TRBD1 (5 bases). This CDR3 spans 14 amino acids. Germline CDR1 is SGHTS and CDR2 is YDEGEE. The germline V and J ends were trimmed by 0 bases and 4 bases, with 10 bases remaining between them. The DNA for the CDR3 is TGTGCCAGCAGCTTGGTGGCAGGGCGAGAGACCCAGTACTTC. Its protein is CASSLVAGRETQYF.

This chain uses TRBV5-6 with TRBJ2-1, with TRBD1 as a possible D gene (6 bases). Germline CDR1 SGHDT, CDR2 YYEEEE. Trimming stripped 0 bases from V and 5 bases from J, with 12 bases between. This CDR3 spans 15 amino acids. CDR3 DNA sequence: TGTGCCAGCAGCTTGGTTGGGGGCCTGGACAATGAGCAGTTCTTC. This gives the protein CASSLVGGLDNEQFF. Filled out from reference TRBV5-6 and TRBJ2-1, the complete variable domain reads DAGVTQSPTHLIKTRGQQVTLRCSPKSGHDTVSWYQQALGQGPQFIFQYYEEEERQRGNFPDRFSGHQFPNYSSELNVNALLLGDSALYLCASSLVGGLDNEQFFGPGTRLTVL.

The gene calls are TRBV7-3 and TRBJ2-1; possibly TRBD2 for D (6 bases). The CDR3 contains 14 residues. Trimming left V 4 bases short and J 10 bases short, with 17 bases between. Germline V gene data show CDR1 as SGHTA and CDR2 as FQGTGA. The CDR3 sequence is CASSSGLLGGEQFF. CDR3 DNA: TGTGCCAGCAGCTCGGGACTGCTCGGAGGGGAGCAGTTCTTC.

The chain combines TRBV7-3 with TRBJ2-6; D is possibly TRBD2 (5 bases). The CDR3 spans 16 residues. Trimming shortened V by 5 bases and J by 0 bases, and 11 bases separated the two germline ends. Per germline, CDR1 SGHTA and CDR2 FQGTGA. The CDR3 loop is CASSAERASGANVLTF. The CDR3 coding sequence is TGTGCCAGCAGCGCCGAGAGGGCCTCTGGGGCCAACGTCCTGACTTTC.

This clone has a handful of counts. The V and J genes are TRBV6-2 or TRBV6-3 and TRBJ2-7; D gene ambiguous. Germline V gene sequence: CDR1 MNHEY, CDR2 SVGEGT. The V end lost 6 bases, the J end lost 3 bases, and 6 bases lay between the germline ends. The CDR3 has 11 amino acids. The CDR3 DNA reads TGTGCCAGCAGCCGAGACTACGAGCAGTACTTC. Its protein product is CASSRDYEQYF.

The CDR3 region is CASRPPPAGLRPLHF. The CDR3 DNA reads TGTGCCAGCAGACCCCCCCCGGCAGGGCTTCGACCCCTCCACTTT. The chain employs TRBV6-5 and TRBJ1-6; D might be TRBD1 (5 bases). V was clipped by 6 bases and J by 12 bases, with 21 bases between them. Per germline, CDR1 MNHEY and CDR2 SVGAGI. The CDR3 spans 15 residues.

The CDR3 DNA is TGTGCCACCAGCTACCCCGGACAGGTGTACTCCGTCACTGAAGCTTTCTTT. It codes for CATSYPGQVYSVTEAFF. The V gene is TRBV15, the J gene TRBJ1-1; 7 nucleotides agree with TRBD1. J lost 4 bases, V lost 5 bases, and 16 bases had no gene match. CDR3 length: 17 amino acids. CDR1 and CDR2 from the germline V gene are LNHNV and YYDKDF (reference sequence).

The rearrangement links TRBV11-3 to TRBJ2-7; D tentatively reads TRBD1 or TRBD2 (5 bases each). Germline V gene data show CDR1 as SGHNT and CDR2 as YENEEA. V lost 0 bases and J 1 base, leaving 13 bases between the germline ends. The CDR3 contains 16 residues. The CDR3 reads CASSLEGDGWSYEQYF. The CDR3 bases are TGTGCCAGCAGCTTAGAAGGGGACGGCTGGTCCTACGAGCAGTACTTC.

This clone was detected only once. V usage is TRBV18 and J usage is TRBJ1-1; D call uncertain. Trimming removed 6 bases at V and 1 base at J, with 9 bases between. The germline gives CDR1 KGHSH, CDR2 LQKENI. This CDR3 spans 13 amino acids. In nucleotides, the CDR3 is TGTGCCAGCTCCGTGACTCCGAACACTGAAGCTTTCTTT. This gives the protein CASSVTPNTEAFF.

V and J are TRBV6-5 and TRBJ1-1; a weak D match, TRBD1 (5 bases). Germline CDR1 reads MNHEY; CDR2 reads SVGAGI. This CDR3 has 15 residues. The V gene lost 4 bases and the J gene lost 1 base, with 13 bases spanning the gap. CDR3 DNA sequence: TGTGCCAGCAGTTTTGGGGGACGGAAGAACACTGAAGCTTTCTTT. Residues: CASSFGGRKNTEAFF.

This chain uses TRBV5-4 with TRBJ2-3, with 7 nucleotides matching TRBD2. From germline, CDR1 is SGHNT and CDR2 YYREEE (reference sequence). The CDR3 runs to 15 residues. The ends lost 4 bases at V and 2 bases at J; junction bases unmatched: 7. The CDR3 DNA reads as TGTGCCAGCAGCCTGGGACTAAGGAACACAGATACGCAGTATTTT. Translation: CASSLGLRNTDTQYF.

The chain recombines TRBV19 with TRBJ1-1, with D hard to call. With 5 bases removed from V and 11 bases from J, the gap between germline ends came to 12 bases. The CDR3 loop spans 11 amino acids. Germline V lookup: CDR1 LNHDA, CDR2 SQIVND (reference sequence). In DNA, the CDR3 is TGTGCCAGTAGTGCGGGCGTGGGGGCTTTCTTT. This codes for CASSAGVGAFF.

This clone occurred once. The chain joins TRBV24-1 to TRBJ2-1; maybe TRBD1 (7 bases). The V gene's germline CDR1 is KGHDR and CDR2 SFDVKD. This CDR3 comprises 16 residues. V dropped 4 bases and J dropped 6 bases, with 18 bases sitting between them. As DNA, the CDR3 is TGTGCCACCAGTGACTGGGGGGACAGTGCAGGCAATGAGCAGTTCTTC. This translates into CATSDWGDSAGNEQFF.

CDR3 loop: CASTSETLLPGYTF. The CDR3 DNA reads as TGTGCCAGCACCTCTGAGACTCTTCTACCTGGCTACACCTTC. The chain combines TRBV5-8 with TRBJ1-2, with D hard to call. CDR1 and CDR2 from the germline V gene are SGHTS and YDEGEE. Trimming cost V 6 bases and J 7 bases, with 19 bases left between them. The CDR3 runs 14 residues.

CDR3 in DNA: TGCGCCAGCAGAGAGATCCAAGGTGATACGCAGTATTTT. Its protein product is CASREIQGDTQYF. This chain joins TRBV4-1 and TRBJ2-3; D gene ambiguous. CDR3 size: 13 residues. Germline V gene lookup returns CDR1 MGHRA and CDR2 YSYEKL. The ends were cut back, 6 bases at V and 6 bases at J, with 13 bases in the middle.

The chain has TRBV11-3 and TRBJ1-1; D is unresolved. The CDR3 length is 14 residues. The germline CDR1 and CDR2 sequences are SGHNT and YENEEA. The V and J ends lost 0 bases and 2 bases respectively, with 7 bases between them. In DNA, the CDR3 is TGTGCCAGCAGCTTAGACAGGTACAACACTGAAGCTTTCTTT. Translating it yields CASSLDRYNTEAFF.

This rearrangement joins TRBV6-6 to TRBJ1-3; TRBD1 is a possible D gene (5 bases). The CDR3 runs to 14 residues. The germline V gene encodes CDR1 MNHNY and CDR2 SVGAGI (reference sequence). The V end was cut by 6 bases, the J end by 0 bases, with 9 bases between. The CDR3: CASSTGYSGNTIYF. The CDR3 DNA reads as TGTGCCAGCAGCACAGGTTACTCTGGAAACACCATATATTTT.

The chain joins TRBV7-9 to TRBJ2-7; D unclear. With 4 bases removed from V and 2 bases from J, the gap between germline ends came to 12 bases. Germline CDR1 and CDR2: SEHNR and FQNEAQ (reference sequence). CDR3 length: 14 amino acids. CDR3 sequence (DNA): TGTGCCAGCAGCTATACAGAAACCCCCTACGAGCAGTACTTC. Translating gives CASSYTETPYEQYF.

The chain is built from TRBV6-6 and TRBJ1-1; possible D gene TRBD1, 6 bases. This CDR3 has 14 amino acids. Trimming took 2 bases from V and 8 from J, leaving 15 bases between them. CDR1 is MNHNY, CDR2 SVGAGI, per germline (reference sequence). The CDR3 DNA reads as TGTGCCAGCAGTTACACCGAGGGGGACATAGAAGCTTTCTTT. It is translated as CASSYTEGDIEAFF.

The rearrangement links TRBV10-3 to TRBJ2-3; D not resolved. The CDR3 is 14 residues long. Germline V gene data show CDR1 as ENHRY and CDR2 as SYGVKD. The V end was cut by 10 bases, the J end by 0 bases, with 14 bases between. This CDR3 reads CATKDGFSTDTQYF. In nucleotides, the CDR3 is TGTGCCACTAAGGACGGCTTTAGCACAGATACGCAGTATTTT.

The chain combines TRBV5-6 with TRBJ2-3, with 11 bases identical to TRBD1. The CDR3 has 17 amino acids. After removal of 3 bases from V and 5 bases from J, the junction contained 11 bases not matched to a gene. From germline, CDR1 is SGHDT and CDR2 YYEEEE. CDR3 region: CASSWKWGQGDGDTQYF. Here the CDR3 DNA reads TGTGCCAGCAGCTGGAAATGGGGACAGGGGGATGGAGATACGCAGTATTTT.

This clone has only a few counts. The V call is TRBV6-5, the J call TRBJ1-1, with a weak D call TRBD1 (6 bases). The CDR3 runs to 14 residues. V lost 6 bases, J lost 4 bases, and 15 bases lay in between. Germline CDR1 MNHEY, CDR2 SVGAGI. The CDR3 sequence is CASRGGLERTEAFF. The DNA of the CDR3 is TGTGCCAGCAGGGGGGGCCTAGAACGCACTGAAGCTTTCTTT.

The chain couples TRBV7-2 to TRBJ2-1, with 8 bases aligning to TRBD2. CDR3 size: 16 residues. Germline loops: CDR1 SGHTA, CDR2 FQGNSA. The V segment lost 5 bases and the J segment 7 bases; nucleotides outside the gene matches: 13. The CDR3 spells CASSLYRGGPGNEQFF. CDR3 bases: TGTGCCAGCAGCCTTTACCGGGGGGGCCCGGGGAATGAGCAGTTCTTC.

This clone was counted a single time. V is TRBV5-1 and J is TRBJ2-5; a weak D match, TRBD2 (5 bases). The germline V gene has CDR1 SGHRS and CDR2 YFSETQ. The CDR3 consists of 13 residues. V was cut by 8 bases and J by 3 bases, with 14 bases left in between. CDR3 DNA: TGCGCCAGTACAACGGGAATGGAAGAGACCCAGTACTTC. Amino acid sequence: CASTTGMEETQYF.

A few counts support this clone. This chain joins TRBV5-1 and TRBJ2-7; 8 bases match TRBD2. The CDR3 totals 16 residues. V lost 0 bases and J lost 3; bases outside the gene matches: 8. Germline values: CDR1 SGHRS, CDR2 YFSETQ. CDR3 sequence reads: CASSLALSSGNYEQYF. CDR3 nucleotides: TGCGCCAGCAGCTTGGCCCTGAGTAGCGGGAACTACGAGCAGTACTTC.

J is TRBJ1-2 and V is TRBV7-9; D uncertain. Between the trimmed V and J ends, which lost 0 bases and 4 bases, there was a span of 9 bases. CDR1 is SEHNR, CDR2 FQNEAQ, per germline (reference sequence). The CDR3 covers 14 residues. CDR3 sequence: CASSLAGIPYGYTF. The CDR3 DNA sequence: TGTGCCAGCAGCTTAGCGGGAATTCCCTATGGCTACACCTTC.

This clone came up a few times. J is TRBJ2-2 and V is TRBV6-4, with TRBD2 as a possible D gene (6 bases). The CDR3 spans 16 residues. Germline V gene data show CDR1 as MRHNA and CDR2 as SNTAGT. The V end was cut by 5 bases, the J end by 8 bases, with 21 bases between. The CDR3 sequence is CASSTGTDILGGELFF. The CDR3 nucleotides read TGTGCCAGCAGTACCGGGACTGACATCCTCGGAGGGGAGCTGTTTTTT.